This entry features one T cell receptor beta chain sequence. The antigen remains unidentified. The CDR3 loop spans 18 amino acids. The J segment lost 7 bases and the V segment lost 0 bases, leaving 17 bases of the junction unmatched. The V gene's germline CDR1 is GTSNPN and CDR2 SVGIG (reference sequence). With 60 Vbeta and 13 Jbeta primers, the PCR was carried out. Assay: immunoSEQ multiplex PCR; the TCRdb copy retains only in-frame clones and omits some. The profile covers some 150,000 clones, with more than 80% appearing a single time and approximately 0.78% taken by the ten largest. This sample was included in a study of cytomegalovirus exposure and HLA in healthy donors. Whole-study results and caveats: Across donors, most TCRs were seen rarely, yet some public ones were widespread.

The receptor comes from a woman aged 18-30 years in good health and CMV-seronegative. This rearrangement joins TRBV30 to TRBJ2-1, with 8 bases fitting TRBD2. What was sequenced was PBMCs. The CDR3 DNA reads TGTGCCTGGAGTGTACGAGGTGGAGGGAGCGGGAGAGGAAATGAGCAGTTCTTC. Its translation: CAWSVRGGGSGRGNEQFF.